The 3 T cell receptor beta chains reported below all come from one sample, sequenced in a study of tumor-infiltrating lymphocytes in primary liver carcinoma. A primer matching the constant region was used to make TCR beta cDNA from around 550 ng of total RNA. Libraries covering TCR beta were generated through three nested multiplex PCR rounds (using a slightly modified ARM-PCR). The two initial PCR rounds, around 11 cycles each, used TRBV1-TRBV30 forward and C-beta reverse primers. TCRdb itself ran the multiplex PCR reads through MiXCR, one entry per CDR3 protein. The sample lists 85,000 to 100,000 distinct CDR3 sequences; about 73% were seen once. Without any cell sorting, roughly 18-30 mg of bulk tissue yielded co-extracted RNA and DNA. Sequencing was done on a sample of tumor-adjacent normal liver tissue. These receptors came from a man between 40 and 49 years old with primary liver carcinoma and hepatitis B virus infection.

Points on this clonotype: The junction and the germline gene differ at one end; a read error may be behind it. The CDR3: CASSQGGQPTDTQYF. Written as DNA, the CDR3 is TGCGCCAGCAGTCAGGGGGGACAGCCCACAGATACGCAGTATTTT. The genes are TRBV6-5 and TRBJ2-3; D might be TRBD1 (7 bases). The CDR3 covers 15 residues. Germline CDR1 is MNHEY and CDR2 is SVGAGI.

Turning to this clonotype: One end of the junction does not line up with germline, which may come from a read error. The V and J genes are TRBV29-1 and TRBJ2-5; the match to TRBD2 covers 11 bases. From germline, CDR1 is SQVTM and CDR2 ANQGSEA. This CDR3 has 15 residues. This CDR3 reads CSVRGTSGREETHYF. The CDR3 DNA is TGCAGTGTTAGGGGCACTAGCGGGAGAGAGGAGACCCACTACTTC. Supplemented by reference TRBV29-1 and TRBJ2-5, the full variable domain reads SAVISQKPSRDICQRGTSLTIQCQVDSQVTMMFWYRQQPGQSLTLIATANQGSEATYESGFVIDKFPISRPNLTFSTLTVSNMSPEDSSIYLCSVRGTSGREETHYFGPGTRLLVL.

A word on this clonotype: The CDR3 carries no conserved terminal phenylalanine or tryptophan, so it likely arises from a read error. This chain joins TRBV29-1 and TRBJ2-5; perhaps D is TRBD1 or TRBD2 (5 bases each). The CDR3 has 12 amino acids. The V end lost 6 bases, the J end lost 4 bases, and 12 bases lay between the germline ends. Germline V gene lookup returns CDR1 SQVTM and CDR2 ANQGSEA. The CDR3 spells CSVRPGRETQYL. The DNA of the CDR3 is TGCAGCGTGAGACCGGGACGAGAGACCCAGTACCTC.